This note documents a single T cell receptor beta chain sequence. Only in-frame clones appear in the TCRdb table, and some are missing; sequencing was by immunoSEQ multiplex PCR. Of about 200,000 clones detected, about four fifths appear once; the ten largest clones hold roughly 5%. The ends lost 4 bases at V and 5 bases at J; junction bases unmatched: 7. The CDR3 length is 16 residues. CDR1 is SGHRS, CDR2 YFSETQ, per germline. The data belong to a study of blood T cell repertoires in COVID-19. Sequenced material: peripheral blood. The chain is built from TRBV5-1 and TRBJ1-6; 9 bases agree with TRBD1. This clonotype originated in a woman aged 70-85 years with active or convalescent COVID-19. The DNA for the CDR3 is TGCGCCAGCAGCGTGACAGGGGGGCTCGATAATTCACCCCTCCACTTT. This codes for CASSVTGGLDNSPLHF.